Below, one T cell receptor (beta chain) is given with its context. What it recognizes is unknown. Isolating PBMCs gave at least 6 million of these cells per sample. This entry comes from a study of blood T cells in healthy people across ages. Study results and caveats: From one million sequenced T cells, diversity estimates were lower bounds. PBMCs were not sorted, which prevented a conclusive comparison of naive versus antigen-experienced cells. TCR beta diversity, measured per million T cells, fell in a roughly linear way with age.

Through a sample-barcoded 5' primer and a J-beta primer mix, a second PCR was run for 7 to 11 cycles. MiXCR was run by TCRdb on the 5' RACE reads, yielding one entry per CDR3 protein. Among fewer than 2 million distinct CDR3 sequences, around 42% were seen once, and the ten largest hold under 25%. The CDR3 runs 16 residues. Trimming left V 3 bases short and J 0 bases short, with 16 bases between. Germline CDR1 reads DFQATT; CDR2 reads SNEGSKA (reference sequence). The clonotype was recovered from a human donor in good health. This chain joins TRBV20-1 and TRBJ2-3, with TRBD2 as a possible D gene (6 bases). The sample was blood. CDR3 DNA: TGCAGTGCTAGGCCGCCTAGCGAACCTAGCACAGATACGCAGTATTTT. Its protein is CSARPPSEPSTDTQYF.